These 31 T cell receptor beta chains were all obtained from the same sample, sequenced in a study of blood T cell repertoires in COVID-19. Some clones are missing from TCRdb's copy, which holds only in-frame ones; the method was immunoSEQ multiplex PCR. This table has about 220,000 clones, roughly 75% appearing once. Sequencing input: peripheral blood. The receptors shown here come from a woman in her seventies with acute or convalescent COVID-19.

The J gene is TRBJ2-4, the V gene TRBV15; D remains ambiguous. Germline-derived CDR1 and CDR2 are LNHNV and YYDKDF (reference sequence). V shed 0 bases and J shed 2 bases, with 14 bases lying between them. CDR3 size: 17 residues. The CDR3 protein is CATSRDGDPYSKNIQYF. The CDR3 DNA reads as TGTGCCACCAGCAGAGATGGAGATCCATACTCCAAAAACATTCAGTACTTC.

In its sample, this clone was seen once. The chain links TRBV12-5 to TRBJ1-2; D uncertain. Germline lookup yields CDR1 LGHNT and CDR2 FRNRAP. With 0 bases removed from V and 6 bases from J, the gap between germline ends came to 8 bases. The CDR3 length is 13 residues. CDR3: CASGLVREDGYTF. DNA of the CDR3: TGTGCTAGTGGTTTGGTACGGGAGGATGGCTACACCTTC.

The chain uses TRBV7-3 and TRBJ2-5, with D possibly matching TRBD2 (6 bases). Germline CDR1 is SGHTA and CDR2 is FQGTGA. Trimming took 0 bases from V and 4 from J, leaving 12 bases between them. This CDR3 comprises 15 residues. The chain's CDR3 is CASSLTAEGGETQYF. CDR3 sequence (DNA): TGTGCCAGCAGCTTAACGGCGGAGGGTGGAGAGACCCAGTACTTC.

This chain joins TRBV11-2 and TRBJ2-7; D possibly corresponds to TRBD1 (6 bases). The germline CDR1 and CDR2 sequences are SGHAT and FQNNGV. The CDR3 consists of 15 residues. Trimming removed 1 base at V and 2 bases at J, with 12 bases between. CDR3 region: CASSLGDTMAYEQYF. The DNA for the CDR3 is TGTGCCAGCAGCTTAGGGGACACGATGGCCTACGAGCAGTACTTC.

This clone appeared a single time. The chain employs TRBV19 and TRBJ1-2, with D unresolved. This CDR3 is built from 14 residues. Germline values: CDR1 LNHDA, CDR2 SQIVND (reference sequence). V lost 6 bases, J lost 4 bases, and 15 bases lay in between. The CDR3 loop reads CASREVGSSYGYTF. The CDR3 DNA sequence: TGTGCCAGTAGGGAGGTAGGTTCCTCCTATGGCTACACCTTC.

This sequence joins TRBV30 and TRBJ1-6; possible D gene TRBD1, 5 bases. Germline V gene lookup returns CDR1 GTSNPN and CDR2 SVGIG (reference sequence). The CDR3 is made up of 15 amino acids. The ends were cut back, 8 bases at V and 5 bases at J, with 19 bases in the middle. CDR3 amino acids: CAATRDRSDNSPLHF. DNA of the CDR3: TGTGCCGCTACTCGAGACAGATCCGATAATTCACCCCTCCACTTT.

The rearrangement links TRBV7-2 to TRBJ2-3; 8 bases match TRBD2. Germline loops: CDR1 SGHTA, CDR2 FQGNSA. The CDR3 sequence is 17 residues long. V gave up 4 bases and J gave up 0 bases; unmatched junction bases: 9. As DNA, the CDR3 is TGTGCCAGCAGCTACCTCCCAGCGGGGGTTAGCACAGATACGCAGTATTTT. Translated, it gives CASSYLPAGVSTDTQYF.

The chain has TRBV18 and TRBJ2-2; 12 bases fit TRBD2. The germline V gene has CDR1 KGHSH and CDR2 LQKENI. The CDR3 spans 15 residues. Trimming took 5 bases from V and 5 from J; bases not matched to a gene: 3. This chain's CDR3 is CASSTTSGGTGELFF. Written as DNA, the CDR3 is TGTGCCAGCTCAACAACTAGCGGGGGGACCGGGGAGCTGTTTTTT.

The genes are TRBV6-1 and TRBJ2-3, with D possibly being TRBD2 (6 bases). There are 14 residues in the CDR3. Trimming took off 1 base at V and 2 bases at J, with 7 bases between the two ends. Per the germline V gene, CDR1 is MNHNS and CDR2 is SASEGT. The CDR3 coding sequence is TGTGCCAGCAGTGAAGGGACTACCACAGATACGCAGTATTTT. Its translation is CASSEGTTTDTQYF.

The gene calls are TRBV4-1 and TRBJ2-7; tentative D call: TRBD2 (5 bases). Between the trimmed V and J ends, which lost 4 bases and 7 bases, there was a span of 14 bases. The CDR3 totals 13 residues. CDR1 MGHRA and CDR2 YSYEKL come from the germline V gene. In DNA, the CDR3 is TGCGCCAGCAGCCCCCCTTGGTCGGGGGAGCAGTACGTC. It codes for CASSPPWSGEQYV.

The chain has TRBV19 and TRBJ1-5; D uncertain. The CDR3 is 13 residues long. In germline, CDR1 is LNHDA, CDR2 SQIVND (reference sequence). V gave up 5 bases and J gave up 4 bases, with 9 bases separating them. The CDR3, as DNA: TGTGCCAGTAGTGAGTACCGGAATCAGCCCCAGCATTTT. Translation: CASSEYRNQPQHF.

The CDR3 spells CASSRGGRLPGETQYF. As DNA, the CDR3 is TGCGCCAGCAGCCGAGGGGGACGGTTACCGGGAGAGACCCAGTACTTC. The V call is TRBV4-1, the J call TRBJ2-5, with a weak D call TRBD1 (6 bases). Trimming removed 4 bases at V and 4 bases at J, with 19 bases between. CDR3 length: 16 residues. The germline V gene has CDR1 MGHRA and CDR2 YSYEKL.

The chain is built from TRBV7-2 and TRBJ2-3; TRBD2 is a possible D gene (8 bases). The CDR3 length is 16 residues. Germline V gene lookup returns CDR1 SGHTA and CDR2 FQGNSA. Trimming removed 6 bases at V and 3 bases at J, with 19 bases between. The CDR3 region has the DNA TGTGCCAGCAGGACAGGGCGCGGGGGGAGAACAGATACGCAGTATTTT. The encoded protein is CASRTGRGGRTDTQYF.

This chain connects TRBV7-8 to TRBJ1-6; D is perhaps TRBD1 (6 bases). Trimming pared 5 bases from V and 10 bases from J, leaving 18 bases between. This CDR3 spans 15 amino acids. The germline CDR1 and CDR2 sequences are SGHVS and FQNEAQ. CDR3 DNA sequence: TGTGCCAGCAGCACCTCCGGGACATGGGAATCACCCCTCCACTTT. The encoded protein is CASSTSGTWESPLHF. Full variable domain (rest looked up from reference TRBV7-8 and TRBJ1-6): GAGVSQSPRYKVAKRGQDVALRCDPISGHVSLFWYQQALGQGPEFLTYFQNEAQLDKSGLPSDRFFAERPEGSVSTLKIQRTQQEDSAVYLCASSTSGTWESPLHFGNGTRLTVT.

The chain has TRBV11-2 and TRBJ2-3, with TRBD2 matching 11 bases. CDR3 length: 17 residues. Germline CDR1 and CDR2: SGHAT and FQNNGV. J lost 4 bases, V lost 5 bases, and 11 bases had no gene match. The CDR3 sequence: CASSIWTLSGGADTQYF. The DNA of the CDR3 is TGTGCCAGCAGCATCTGGACTCTTAGCGGGGGGGCAGATACGCAGTATTTT.

The CDR3, as DNA: TGTGCCAGCAGTTTAGGTGGCCAGGGGGCTCAGCCCCAGCATTTT. Its protein product is CASSLGGQGAQPQHF. J is TRBJ1-5 and V is TRBV28; 8 bases agree with TRBD1. The CDR3 has 15 amino acids. The V gene end was trimmed by 2 bases and the J gene end by 6 bases; junction bases not matched to a gene: 6. Germline V gene lookup returns CDR1 MDHEN and CDR2 SYDVKM.

The rearrangement joins TRBV6-5 to TRBJ2-7; D ambiguous. Trimming took 5 bases from V and 7 from J, leaving 12 bases between them. The CDR3 spans 12 residues. Germline CDR1 and CDR2: MNHEY and SVGAGI. CDR3 in amino acids: CASSRLLWEQYF. The CDR3 region has the DNA TGTGCCAGCAGTAGACTCCTTTGGGAGCAGTACTTC.

V is TRBV9 and J is TRBJ2-5; TRBD2 might be the D (5 bases). Trimming took off 3 bases at V and 0 bases at J, with 12 bases between the two ends. Germline V gene sequence: CDR1 SGDLS, CDR2 YYNGEE. The CDR3 loop spans 15 amino acids. The CDR3 nucleotides are TGTGCCAGCAGCGCCCGGACGGGGAACCAAGAGACCCAGTACTTC. Translating gives CASSARTGNQETQYF.

The chain links TRBV25-1 to TRBJ1-2, with D perhaps matching TRBD1 (6 bases). Trimming removed 6 bases from V and 2 bases from J, with 10 bases in between. Germline V lookup: CDR1 MGHDK, CDR2 SYGVNS. This CDR3 is 13 amino acids long. The CDR3 reads CASSPGQNYGYTF. The DNA of the CDR3 is TGTGCCAGCAGCCCTGGACAGAACTATGGCTACACCTTC.

The V and J genes are TRBV24-1 and TRBJ2-1, with 11 bases matching TRBD2. V lost 3 bases and J lost 4; bases outside the gene matches: 7. The germline V gene has CDR1 KGHDR and CDR2 SFDVKD. The CDR3 covers 17 residues. The CDR3 here is CATSDRASGGWYNEQFF. For the CDR3, the DNA is TGTGCCACCAGTGATCGAGCTAGCGGGGGGTGGTACAATGAGCAGTTCTTC.

The chain is built from TRBV7-2 and TRBJ2-5; the D is unclear. Germline values: CDR1 SGHTA, CDR2 FQGNSA. V was shortened by 3 bases and J by 4 bases, with 15 bases between the two germline ends. The CDR3 is 15 amino acids. CDR3 amino acids: CASSFLSDSRETQYF. The CDR3 DNA is TGTGCCAGCAGCTTTTTAAGCGACTCGAGAGAGACCCAGTACTTC.

The rearrangement joins TRBV27 to TRBJ1-2; weak D call: TRBD1 (5 bases). This CDR3 has 14 amino acids. Germline CDR1 reads MNHEY; CDR2 reads SMNVEV (reference sequence). Trimming left V 4 bases short and J 1 base short, with 10 bases between. DNA for the CDR3: TGTGCCAGCAGTTCTAACGGGGGTAACTATGGCTACACCTTC. It yields the protein CASSSNGGNYGYTF.

The rearrangement links TRBV10-2 to TRBJ2-3, with D unclear. CDR1 is WSHSY, CDR2 SAAADI, per germline. The CDR3 runs 12 residues. The ends were cut back, 3 bases at V and 8 bases at J, with 9 bases in the middle. This CDR3 is CASSDQFGTQYF. The DNA for the CDR3 is TGCGCCAGCAGTGACCAGTTTGGTACGCAGTATTTT.

This clone occurred a few times. In DNA form, the CDR3 reads TGCGCCAGCAGCTTTGCGGGGGGCTTGAACACTGAAGCTTTCTTT. Its protein product is CASSFAGGLNTEAFF. The V gene is TRBV5-1, the J gene TRBJ1-1, with D perhaps TRBD1 (6 bases). The CDR3 is 15 residues long. Trimming cost V 2 bases and J 0 bases, with 11 bases left between them. Germline V gives CDR1 SGHRS, CDR2 YFSETQ.

This chain uses TRBV7-2 with TRBJ2-7; tentative D call: TRBD1 (6 bases). The CDR3 totals 13 residues. Per germline, CDR1 SGHTA and CDR2 FQGNSA. V dropped 4 bases and J dropped 3 bases, with 10 bases sitting between them. Here the CDR3 reads CASSSGQIYEQYF. CDR3 bases: TGTGCCAGCAGCTCCGGACAGATCTACGAGCAGTACTTC.

The chain is built from TRBV10-3 and TRBJ2-7; 7 bases are shared with TRBD1. V lost 6 bases to trimming and J lost 2 bases; unmatched junction nucleotides: 7. CDR1 is ENHRY, CDR2 SYGVKD, per germline. The CDR3 covers 14 residues. The CDR3 protein is CAIRVPGQTYEQYF. The CDR3 nucleotides are TGTGCCATCAGGGTACCGGGACAGACCTACGAGCAGTACTTC.

This clone was recorded only once. This rearrangement joins TRBV5-8 to TRBJ2-7; D gene ambiguous. In germline, CDR1 is SGHTS, CDR2 YDEGEE. This CDR3 contains 13 residues. V lost 5 bases and J lost 3, with 12 bases in between. The CDR3 DNA is TGTGCCAGCAGTCCCAGGTCGGTCTACGAGCAGTACTTC. Protein: CASSPRSVYEQYF.

This chain joins TRBV18 and TRBJ2-1, with 10 bases lining up with TRBD2. Germline V CDR1 and CDR2: KGHSH, LQKENI. The CDR3 sequence is 15 residues long. After removal of 3 bases from V and 6 bases from J, the junction contained 5 bases not matched to a gene. CDR3 DNA sequence: TGTGCCAGCTCACCCTTAGCGGGGGGCCTCAATGAGCAGTTCTTC. Amino acids: CASSPLAGGLNEQFF.

This clone was observed a handful of times. This chain connects TRBV19 to TRBJ1-6, with D uncertain. The CDR3 covers 13 residues. Deletions cut 6 bases from V and 3 bases from J, with 6 bases between. Germline CDR1 and CDR2: LNHDA and SQIVND (reference sequence). The DNA for the CDR3 is TGTGCCAGTAGCCAGTACTATAATTCACCCCTCCACTTT. It is translated as CASSQYYNSPLHF.

The chain couples TRBV25-1 to TRBJ1-1; TRBD1 is a possible D gene (5 bases). This CDR3 spans 12 amino acids. Per the germline V gene, CDR1 is MGHDK and CDR2 is SYGVNS. V was pared by 6 bases and J by 0 bases, with 5 bases between. The CDR3 DNA sequence: TGTGCCAGCAGGGGGCTGAACACTGAAGCTTTCTTT. Protein product: CASRGLNTEAFF.

V and J are TRBV30 and TRBJ2-7; 10 bases map to TRBD1. Germline trimming cut 2 bases from V and 3 bases from J; bases unmatched to any gene: 7. The CDR3 runs to 15 residues. From germline, CDR1 is GTSNPN and CDR2 SVGIG (reference sequence). The CDR3 here is CAWSPKRTGGYEQYV. The CDR3 DNA reads as TGTGCCTGGAGTCCCAAGAGGACAGGGGGCTACGAGCAGTACGTC.